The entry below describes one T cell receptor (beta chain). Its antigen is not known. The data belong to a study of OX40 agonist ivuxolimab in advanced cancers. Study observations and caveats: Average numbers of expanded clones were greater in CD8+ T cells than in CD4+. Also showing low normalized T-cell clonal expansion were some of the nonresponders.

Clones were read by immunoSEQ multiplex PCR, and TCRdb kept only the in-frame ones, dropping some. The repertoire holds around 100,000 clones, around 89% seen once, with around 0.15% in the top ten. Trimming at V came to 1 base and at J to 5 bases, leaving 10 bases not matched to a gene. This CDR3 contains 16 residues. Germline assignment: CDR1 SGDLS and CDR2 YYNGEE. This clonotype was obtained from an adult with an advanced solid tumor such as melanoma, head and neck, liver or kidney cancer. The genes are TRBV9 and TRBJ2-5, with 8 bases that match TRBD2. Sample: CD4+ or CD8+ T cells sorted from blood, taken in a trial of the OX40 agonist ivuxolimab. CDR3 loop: CASSVLGREGRETQYF. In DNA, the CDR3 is TGTGCCAGCAGCGTATTGGGACGGGAGGGCCGGGAGACCCAGTACTTC.